Listed here are 17 T cell receptor beta chains from one sample, sequenced in a study of human T cells and chemical hapten exposure. Time point of the sample: pre-sensitization, week 0. Treatment reported: therapeutic diphenylcyclopropenone sensitization with weekly scalp DPC. TCRdb fed the RACE reads into MiXCR, producing one record per CDR3 protein. There are more than 75,000 distinct CDR3 sequences in the sample; around 10% occur only once, and around 4% lies in the top ten. Source: whole blood, taken in connection with sensitization to the hapten diphenylcyclopropenone (DPC). Receptors were obtained from a woman aged 40 to 49 with alopecia areata. Some clones in this sample may be carry-over from other donors' samples.

With respect to this clonotype: A single base separates this from a much larger clone, so it may be a read error. The rearrangement joins TRBV6-5 to TRBJ2-2; D may be TRBD2 (6 bases). The CDR3 loop spans 17 amino acids. Trimming left V 6 bases short and J 0 bases short, with 17 bases between. Per the germline V gene, CDR1 is MNHEY and CDR2 is SVGAGI. In DNA form, the CDR3 reads TGTGCCAGCAGACGACTAGTGGGTACCGCGAACACCGGGGAGCTGTTTTTT. Translating it yields CASRRLVGTANTGELFF.

The V gene is TRBV4-1, the J gene TRBJ1-2, with 7 nucleotides matching TRBD1. Losses at the gene ends were 2 bases for V and 2 bases for J; bases not matched to a gene: 5. The CDR3 is made up of 15 amino acids. The germline gives CDR1 MGHRA, CDR2 YSYEKL. CDR3 in amino acids: CASSQFLTGNYGYTF. As DNA, the CDR3 is TGCGCCAGCAGCCAATTTCTGACAGGGAACTATGGCTACACCTTC.

This clonotype appeared a few times. This chain connects TRBV11-2 to TRBJ2-4, with TRBD2 matching 10 bases. This CDR3 spans 17 amino acids. Germline trimming cut 4 bases from V and 0 bases from J; bases unmatched to any gene: 6. Germline V CDR1 and CDR2: SGHAT, FQNNGV. The CDR3 sequence: CASSSRTSGLAKNIQYF. As DNA, the CDR3 is TGTGCCAGCAGCTCCCGGACTAGCGGACTAGCCAAAAACATTCAGTACTTC.

This clonotype was observed many times. The V gene is TRBV28, the J gene TRBJ1-5; D remains unclear. Germline CDR1 is MDHEN and CDR2 is SYDVKM. The CDR3 sequence is 14 residues long. V lost 6 bases to trimming and J lost 7 bases, with 16 bases between them. In DNA form, the CDR3 reads TGTGCCAGCAGGGGCCCGGCAGTCGGGCAGCCCCAGCATTTT. It is translated as CASRGPAVGQPQHF.

This clonotype was detected ten times or more. The chain uses TRBV7-3 and TRBJ1-1; D is possibly TRBD1 (5 bases). Per germline, CDR1 SGHTA and CDR2 FQGTGA. Trimming stripped 5 bases from V and 5 bases from J, with 15 bases between. The CDR3 covers 14 residues. The CDR3 loop reads CASSPRGGGTEAFF. The CDR3 DNA is TGTGCCAGCAGCCCCCGGGGCGGGGGGACTGAAGCTTTCTTT.

The chain is built from TRBV27 and TRBJ2-1, with D perhaps matching TRBD1 or TRBD2 (5 bases each). The germline V gene encodes CDR1 MNHEY and CDR2 SMNVEV (reference sequence). V was cut by 6 bases and J by 8 bases, with 11 bases left in between. The CDR3 has 12 amino acids. CDR3 DNA sequence: TGTGCCAGCAGGGACTTAGGGGATGAGCAGTTCTTC. It yields the protein CASRDLGDEQFF.

The chain carries TRBV5-1 and TRBJ1-1; 9 bases are a match to TRBD1. The CDR3 contains 14 residues. CDR1 SGHRS and CDR2 YFSETQ come from the germline V gene. After removal of 5 bases from V and 8 bases from J, the junction contained 10 bases not matched to a gene. The CDR3 here is CASRLGTGSAEAFF. The DNA of the CDR3 is TGCGCCAGCAGACTGGGGACAGGGAGCGCCGAAGCTTTCTTT.

The table lists this clonotype with many counts. V and J are TRBV2 and TRBJ1-1, with 7 bases aligning to TRBD1. Germline CDR1 SNHLY, CDR2 FYNNEI. This CDR3 spans 15 amino acids. V gave up 6 bases and J gave up 4 bases; unmatched junction bases: 11. The CDR3 region is CASSLRQGGGTEAFF. The DNA for the CDR3 is TGTGCCAGCAGCCTCCGACAGGGCGGGGGCACTGAAGCTTTCTTT.

In its sample, this clonotype was seen a few times. The chain combines TRBV7-9 with TRBJ1-4, with D possibly TRBD1 on 5 matching bases. CDR1 is SEHNR and CDR2 is FQNEAQ in the germline V gene (reference sequence). This CDR3 region has 19 residues. The V gene lost 3 bases and the J gene lost 0 bases, with 20 bases spanning the gap. CDR3 sequence reads: CASSFSQRGSPATNEKLFF. The CDR3 DNA sequence: TGTGCCAGCAGCTTCTCTCAGCGGGGCAGCCCTGCAACTAATGAAAAACTGTTTTTT. Together with reference TRBV7-9 and TRBJ1-4, the CDR3 gives the full variable domain: DTGVSQNPRHKITKRGQNVTFRCDPISEHNRLYWYRQTLGQGPEFLTYFQNEAQLEKSRLLSDRFSAERPKGSFSTLEIQRTEQGDSAMYLCASSFSQRGSPATNEKLFFGSGTQLSVL.

This clonotype was seen at least ten times. V usage is TRBV12-3 or TRBV12-4 and J usage is TRBJ1-1; D gene ambiguous. The ends were cut back, 0 bases at V and 10 bases at J, with 12 bases in the middle. This CDR3 region has 13 residues. This CDR3 reads CASSLAVDLGAFF. In DNA, the CDR3 is TGTGCCAGCAGTTTAGCGGTCGATTTGGGAGCTTTCTTT.

This clonotype showed up many times. The rearrangement links TRBV5-1 to TRBJ2-3, with unresolved D. CDR3 length equals 14 residues. Trimming removed 0 bases from V and 5 bases from J, with 10 bases in between. Per the germline V gene, CDR1 is SGHRS and CDR2 is YFSETQ. CDR3 protein: CASSLARRGDTQYF. CDR3 nucleotide sequence: TGCGCCAGCAGCTTGGCGAGGCGTGGAGATACGCAGTATTTT.

Ten or more counts support this clonotype. The chain joins TRBV6-2 or TRBV6-3 to TRBJ2-5; D possibly uses TRBD1 or TRBD2 (6 bases each). Germline loops: CDR1 MNHEY, CDR2 SVGEGT. This CDR3 is 13 amino acids long. Trimming shortened V by 8 bases and J by 1 base, and 11 bases separated the two germline ends. The CDR3 loop reads CASGGQIQETQYF. Written as DNA, the CDR3 is TGTGCCAGCGGGGGGCAGATCCAAGAGACCCAGTACTTC.

This clonotype was counted only a few times. This chain joins TRBV7-2 and TRBJ1-1, with TRBD1 identical over 8 bases. V trimming: 2 bases; J trimming: 5 bases; junction bases outside the gene matches: 10. Germline V gives CDR1 SGHTA, CDR2 FQGNSA. The CDR3 consists of 16 residues. CDR3 region: CASSLLQGVVGTEAFF. The CDR3 nucleotides read TGTGCCAGCAGCTTATTACAGGGGGTGGTCGGTACTGAAGCTTTCTTT.

This clonotype occurred many times. J is TRBJ1-2 and V is TRBV2, with TRBD1 matching 7 bases. J was trimmed by 7 bases and V by 7 bases; bases with no gene match: 3. From germline, CDR1 is SNHLY and CDR2 FYNNEI. There are 11 residues in the CDR3. The CDR3 bases are TGTGCCAGCACCGGGACAGTTGGCTACACCTTC. Protein: CASTGTVGYTF.

With respect to this clonotype: This may be a read error, as it is one base from a much larger clone. This rearrangement joins TRBV20-1 to TRBJ2-5; 7 bases are a match to TRBD2. The trim removed 5 bases at V and 0 bases at J, leaving 9 bases unmatched. The CDR3 loop spans 15 amino acids. Germline CDR1 and CDR2: DFQATT and SNEGSKA (reference sequence). The CDR3, as DNA: TGCAGTGCTCTGGCCAGTAGCGGGTACCAAGAGACCCAGTACTTC. This sequence encodes CSALASSGYQETQYF.

The gene calls are TRBV5-6 and TRBJ1-5, with D perhaps matching TRBD1 (5 bases). This CDR3 region has 14 residues. Per germline, CDR1 SGHDT and CDR2 YYEEEE. The V gene lost 0 bases and the J gene lost 5 bases, with 9 bases spanning the gap. CDR3 loop: CASSLAGLYQPQHF. The CDR3 bases are TGTGCCAGCAGCTTGGCAGGGCTGTATCAGCCCCAGCATTTT.

At least ten counts were recorded for this clonotype. This chain links TRBV18 with TRBJ2-5; D might be TRBD1 (5 bases). Trimming shortened V by 2 bases and J by 2 bases, and 9 bases separated the two germline ends. The germline gives CDR1 KGHSH, CDR2 LQKENI. The CDR3 has 14 amino acids. CDR3 coding DNA: TGTGCCAGCTCACCATCGACAGTTCAAGAGACCCAGTACTTC. It yields the protein CASSPSTVQETQYF.